These 23 T cell receptor beta chains were sequenced from one sample in a study of blood T cell repertoires in COVID-19. Produced via immunoSEQ multiplex PCR; TCRdb's table is partial and in-frame only. The data show approximately 440,000 clones, 80% to 95% seen once. The sample consisted of PBMCs or T cells enriched from blood (not recorded which). The receptor set was obtained from a man between 18 and 35 years old who had recovered from COVID-19.

The chain carries TRBV12-5 and TRBJ1-1; 8 bases line up with TRBD1. With V trimmed by 7 bases and J by 5 bases, 21 bases remained unmatched. The germline V gene encodes CDR1 LGHNT and CDR2 FRNRAP. The CDR3 totals 18 residues. The CDR3 coding sequence is TGTGCTAGTGAAAATCGGGCTGGCGACAGGGGTAGGAGGACTGAAGCTTTCTTT. It encodes CASENRAGDRGRRTEAFF. Full variable domain (rest looked up from reference TRBV12-5 and TRBJ1-1): DARVTQTPRHKVTEMGQEVTMRCQPILGHNTVFWYRQTMMQGLELLAYFRNRAPLDDSGMPKDRFSAEMPDATLATLKIQPSEPRDSAVYFCASENRAGDRGRRTEAFFGQGTRLTVV.

J is TRBJ1-5 and V is TRBV19, with D maybe TRBD1 (6 bases). CDR1 is LNHDA and CDR2 is SQIVND in the germline V gene (reference sequence). The CDR3 consists of 16 residues. V shed 5 bases and J shed 1 base, with 15 bases lying between them. The CDR3 sequence: CASSRGGARSNQPQHF. As DNA, the CDR3 is TGTGCCAGTAGTCGGGGGGGGGCACGGAGCAATCAGCCCCAGCATTTT.

The chain combines TRBV5-1 with TRBJ2-1, with 7 positions matching TRBD2. The V segment lost 5 bases and the J segment 0 bases; nucleotides outside the gene matches: 5. Germline loops: CDR1 SGHRS, CDR2 YFSETQ. There are 15 residues in the CDR3. In DNA, the CDR3 is TGCGCCAGCAGTTCCACTAGCGACTCCTACAATGAGCAGTTCTTC. This encodes CASSSTSDSYNEQFF.

The genes are TRBV4-1 and TRBJ1-2; no definite D call. CDR1 MGHRA and CDR2 YSYEKL come from the germline V gene. There are 14 residues in the CDR3. V lost 0 bases, J lost 3 bases, and 8 bases lay in between. CDR3 sequence (DNA): TGCGCCAGCAGCCAAGAGTTGGCCTACTATGGCTACACCTTC. Amino acid sequence: CASSQELAYYGYTF.

This chain links TRBV2 with TRBJ2-3; TRBD1 aligns across 7 bases. CDR3 length: 14 residues. Germline loops: CDR1 SNHLY, CDR2 FYNNEI. The ends lost 8 bases at V and 1 base at J; junction bases unmatched: 6. CDR3 sequence: CASYRGSGTDTQYF. As DNA, the CDR3 is TGTGCCAGCTACAGGGGATCTGGCACAGATACGCAGTATTTT. The entire variable domain, with the rest obtained from reference TRBV2 and TRBJ2-3, is as follows: EPEVTQTPSHQVTQMGQEVILRCVPISNHLYFYWYRQILGQKVEFLVSFYNNEISEKSEIFDDQFSVERPDGSNFTLKIRSTKLEDSAMYFCASYRGSGTDTQYFGPGTRLTVL.

The gene calls are TRBV11-2 and TRBJ2-2; 12 nucleotides align to TRBD2. V trimming: 2 bases; J trimming: 6 bases; junction bases outside the gene matches: 10. The CDR3 is 18 residues long. The germline CDR1 and CDR2 sequences are SGHAT and FQNNGV. CDR3 in DNA: TGTGCCAGCAGCTTAAGGGACCCTCTAGCGGGAGGGGCCGGGGAGCTGTTTTTT. Amino acid sequence: CASSLRDPLAGGAGELFF.

The genes are TRBV4-1 and TRBJ2-5; 7 nucleotides align to TRBD2. This CDR3 is 16 amino acids long. In germline, CDR1 is MGHRA, CDR2 YSYEKL. V trimming: 3 bases; J trimming: 1 base; junction bases outside the gene matches: 8. For the CDR3, the DNA is TGCGCCAGCAGCCACTCTTTGGGACTAATCCAAGAGACCCAGTACTTC. Translated, it gives CASSHSLGLIQETQYF.

The chain joins TRBV9 to TRBJ2-3; 13 nucleotides align to TRBD2. Germline lookup yields CDR1 SGDLS and CDR2 YYNGEE. The length of the CDR3 is 16 residues. V trimming: 3 bases; J trimming: 3 bases; junction bases outside the gene matches: 4. The CDR3 DNA follows: TGTGCCAGCAGCGCCACTAGCGGGAGGGCGACAGATACGCAGTATTTT. Its translation is CASSATSGRATDTQYF.

V is TRBV28 and J is TRBJ2-5; tentative D call: TRBD2 (5 bases). V dropped 1 base and J dropped 2 bases, with 14 bases sitting between them. CDR1 MDHEN and CDR2 SYDVKM come from the germline V gene. The CDR3 contains 16 residues. The DNA for the CDR3 is TGTGCCAGCAGTTTATTGGCTAGCAGATCTCAAGAGACCCAGTACTTC. Translation gives CASSLLASRSQETQYF.

V is TRBV11-2 and J is TRBJ2-7; the match to TRBD1 covers 8 bases. Germline loops: CDR1 SGHAT, CDR2 FQNNGV. Trimming at V came to 3 bases and at J to 4 bases, leaving 17 bases not matched to a gene. The CDR3 contains 18 residues. The CDR3 DNA reads as TGTGCCAGCAGCTTTTCCGGGGCCCTAGACAGGGGCGGTTACGAGCAGTACTTC. Encoded protein: CASSFSGALDRGGYEQYF.

Turning to this clone: Other DNA sequences in this sample translate to the same CDR3. V is TRBV28 and J is TRBJ1-5, with 7 nucleotides matching TRBD1. Germline V gene lookup returns CDR1 MDHEN and CDR2 SYDVKM. The V segment lost 4 bases and the J segment 0 bases; nucleotides outside the gene matches: 3. CDR3 length: 15 amino acids. The DNA of the CDR3 is TGTGCCAGCAGTTCCGGACAGGTTAGCAATCAGCCCCAGCATTTT. Its translation: CASSSGQVSNQPQHF.

V is TRBV15 and J is TRBJ2-3; TRBD2 matches 8 bases. Trimming took 1 base from V and 3 from J; bases not matched to a gene: 9. This CDR3 spans 17 amino acids. The germline V gene encodes CDR1 LNHNV and CDR2 YYDKDF (reference sequence). CDR3 region: CATSRVGPAGETDTQYF. The CDR3 region has the DNA TGTGCCACCAGCAGAGTTGGCCCAGCGGGAGAAACAGATACGCAGTATTTT.

The chain carries TRBV2 and TRBJ1-2; TRBD1 matches 11 bases. Germline V gene data show CDR1 as SNHLY and CDR2 as FYNNEI. The CDR3 contains 15 residues. The J segment lost 4 bases and the V segment lost 6 bases, leaving 7 bases of the junction unmatched. As DNA, the CDR3 is TGTGCCAGCAGGCGGGGACAGGGGGAGGTCTATGGCTACACCTTC. Protein: CASRRGQGEVYGYTF.

This sequence joins TRBV5-1 and TRBJ1-1; 9 bases are shared with TRBD1. J lost 1 base, V lost 4 bases, and 5 bases had no gene match. Germline lookup yields CDR1 SGHRS and CDR2 YFSETQ. CDR3 length equals 15 residues. The CDR3 DNA sequence: TGCGCCAGCAGCCAGATGGGACAGGGGAACACTGAAGCTTTCTTT. This translates into CASSQMGQGNTEAFF. The variable domain in full, with the rest retrieved from reference TRBV5-1 and TRBJ1-1, is KAGVTQTPRYLIKTRGQQVTLSCSPISGHRSVSWYQQTPGQGLQFLFEYFSETQRNKGNFPGRFSGRQFSNSRSEMNVSTLELGDSALYLCASSQMGQGNTEAFFGQGTRLTVV.

This chain links TRBV9 with TRBJ1-2; D is possibly TRBD1 (5 bases). Germline assignment: CDR1 SGDLS and CDR2 YYNGEE. V was pared by 0 bases and J by 3 bases, with 15 bases between. The CDR3 runs 16 residues. The DNA for the CDR3 is TGTGCCAGCAGCGTAGATTCCCAGGGTATTTACTATGGCTACACCTTC. Translation gives CASSVDSQGIYYGYTF.

J is TRBJ2-7 and V is TRBV3-1 (or the pseudogene TRBV3-2), with D possibly being TRBD2 (6 bases). The CDR3 has 12 amino acids. With 4 bases removed from V and 5 bases from J, the gap between germline ends came to 9 bases. From germline, CDR1 is LGHDT and CDR2 YNNKEL (reference sequence). The CDR3 protein is CASSPGRHEQYF. CDR3 sequence (DNA): TGTGCCAGCAGCCCCGGGAGACACGAGCAGTACTTC.

The chain uses TRBV19 and TRBJ1-2; 9 bases align to TRBD1. The CDR3 is 17 residues long. Unmatched junction bases numbered 10, after V lost 1 base and J lost 4 bases. CDR1 LNHDA and CDR2 SQIVND come from the germline V gene (reference sequence). The CDR3 nucleotides read TGTGCCAGTAGTATAGTGCACAACCAGGACAGGGGCTATGGCTACACCTTC. Translation: CASSIVHNQDRGYGYTF.

The chain combines TRBV29-1 with TRBJ1-5; D might be TRBD1 (6 bases). Deletions cut 6 bases from V and 4 bases from J, with 10 bases between. Germline CDR1 and CDR2: SQVTM and ANQGSEA. The length of the CDR3 is 12 residues. The CDR3 nucleotides are TGCAGCGTGGTTACAGGGAATCAGCCCCAGCATTTT. As protein: CSVVTGNQPQHF.

The chain is built from TRBV18 and TRBJ1-1; D remains unclear. CDR3 length: 14 residues. Per the germline V gene, CDR1 is KGHSH and CDR2 is LQKENI. The V end lost 2 bases, the J end lost 3 bases, and 10 bases lay between the germline ends. The CDR3 region has the DNA TGTGCCAGCTCACCAAGGCAGGCCGACACTGAAGCTTTCTTT. This sequence encodes CASSPRQADTEAFF. The variable domain in full, with the rest retrieved from reference TRBV18 and TRBJ1-1, is NAGVMQNPRHLVRRRGQEARLRCSPMKGHSHVYWYRQLPEEGLKFMVYLQKENIIDESGMPKERFSAEFPKEGPSILRIQQVVRGDSAAYFCASSPRQADTEAFFGQGTRLTVV.

As DNA, the CDR3 is TGTGCCAGCAGTGAACTAGCGGGAGGTAGCACAGATACGCAGTATTTT. It codes for CASSELAGGSTDTQYF. The J gene is TRBJ2-3, the V gene TRBV6-1, with 11 bases aligning to TRBD2. This CDR3 is 16 amino acids long. V was pared by 2 bases and J by 0 bases, with 1 base of the junction left unmatched. Germline V gene sequence: CDR1 MNHNS, CDR2 SASEGT.

V usage is TRBV2 and J usage is TRBJ1-4; a weak D match, TRBD1 (5 bases). Germline-derived CDR1 and CDR2 are SNHLY and FYNNEI. The CDR3 length is 17 residues. The V and J ends lost 6 bases and 7 bases respectively, with 24 bases between them. The CDR3 DNA is TGTGCCAGCAGGCGAGGCCCTAATGGGGGGAAAGTTGAAAAACTGTTTTTT. It codes for CASRRGPNGGKVEKLFF.

The chain combines TRBV6-5 with TRBJ1-2; D uncertain. The length of the CDR3 is 14 residues. V was cut by 6 bases and J by 4 bases, with 15 bases left in between. From germline, CDR1 is MNHEY and CDR2 SVGAGI. CDR3 residues: CASRSLGEPYGYTF. For the CDR3, the DNA is TGTGCCAGCAGATCTCTCGGGGAGCCCTATGGCTACACCTTC.

This clone has a single count. The J gene is TRBJ1-2, the V gene TRBV2; 9 nucleotides match TRBD1. Losses at the gene ends were 5 bases for V and 6 bases for J; bases not matched to a gene: 4. The CDR3 consists of 13 residues. Germline V gene data show CDR1 as SNHLY and CDR2 as FYNNEI. The CDR3 DNA reads TGTGCCAGCAGTTACAGGGGGCCTAATGGCTACACCTTC. This translates into CASSYRGPNGYTF.